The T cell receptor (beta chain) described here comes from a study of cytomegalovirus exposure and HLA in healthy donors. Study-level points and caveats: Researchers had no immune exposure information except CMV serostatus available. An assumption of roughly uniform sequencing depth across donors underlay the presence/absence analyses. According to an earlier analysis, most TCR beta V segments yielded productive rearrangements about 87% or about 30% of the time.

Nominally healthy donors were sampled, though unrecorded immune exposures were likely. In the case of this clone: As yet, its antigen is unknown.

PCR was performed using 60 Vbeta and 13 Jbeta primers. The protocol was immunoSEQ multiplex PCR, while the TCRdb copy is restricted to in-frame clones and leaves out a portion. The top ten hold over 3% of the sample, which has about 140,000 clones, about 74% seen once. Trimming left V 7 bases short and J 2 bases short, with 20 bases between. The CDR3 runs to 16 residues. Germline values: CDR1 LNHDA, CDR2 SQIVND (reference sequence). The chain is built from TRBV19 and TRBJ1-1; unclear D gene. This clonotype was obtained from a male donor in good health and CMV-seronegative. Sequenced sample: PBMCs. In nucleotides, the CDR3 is TGTGCCAGTACCTCTCTTATGGGCAGATTAAACACTGAAGCTTTCTTT. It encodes CASTSLMGRLNTEAFF.